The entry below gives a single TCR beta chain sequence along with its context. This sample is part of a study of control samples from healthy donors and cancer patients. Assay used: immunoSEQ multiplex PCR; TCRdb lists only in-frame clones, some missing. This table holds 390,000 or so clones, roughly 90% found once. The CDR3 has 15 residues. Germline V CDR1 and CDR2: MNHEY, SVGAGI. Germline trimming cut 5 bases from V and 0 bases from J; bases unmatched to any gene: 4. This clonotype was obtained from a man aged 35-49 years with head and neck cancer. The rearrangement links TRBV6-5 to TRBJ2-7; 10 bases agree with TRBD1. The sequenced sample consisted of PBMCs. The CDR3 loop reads CASSRQGASSYEQYF. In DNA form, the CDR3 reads TGTGCCAGCAGTAGACAGGGGGCGAGCTCCTACGAGCAGTACTTC.